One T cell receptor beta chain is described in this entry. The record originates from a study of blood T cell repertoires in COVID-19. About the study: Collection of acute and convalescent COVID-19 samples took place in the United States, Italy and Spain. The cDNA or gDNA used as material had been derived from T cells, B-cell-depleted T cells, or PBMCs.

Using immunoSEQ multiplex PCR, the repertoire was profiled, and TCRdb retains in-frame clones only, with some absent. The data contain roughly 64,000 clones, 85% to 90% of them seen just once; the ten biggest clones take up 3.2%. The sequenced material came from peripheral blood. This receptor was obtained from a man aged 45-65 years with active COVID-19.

The CDR3 region is CASSIEKSTGALNTEAFF. The CDR3 DNA reads as TGTGCCAGTAGTATAGAGAAATCGACAGGAGCATTGAACACTGAAGCTTTCTTT. The chain employs TRBV19 and TRBJ1-1, with TRBD1 as a possible D gene (6 bases). Germline loops: CDR1 LNHDA, CDR2 SQIVND (reference sequence). The CDR3 consists of 18 residues. V gave up 0 bases and J gave up 0 bases, with 17 bases separating them.